This TCR beta chain stems from a study of OX40 agonist ivuxolimab in advanced cancers. For context, the study as a whole: Ivuxolimab, which targeted the costimulatory receptor OX40 (CD134), was an agonistic, fully human IgG2 monoclonal antibody. Intravenous ivuxolimab was administered to patients every 2 weeks at six dose levels: 0.01, 0.1, 0.3, 1.5, 3 and 10 mg/kg. Of the approximately 54 dose-escalation patients, hepatocellular carcinoma was present in approximately 20, melanoma in roughly 15, renal cell carcinoma in 9 and head and neck cancer in 9. The dose-escalation cohort was 82.7% male with a mean age of approximately 60 years, ranging from roughly 20 to 80. Patients were allowed to have had prior anti-PD-1, anti-PD-L1 or anti-CTLA-4 therapy, and 30% to 40% of the dose-escalation patients had been treated with checkpoint inhibitors. Three dose-escalation patients achieved partial responses, one with hepatocellular carcinoma and two with cutaneous melanoma. The point of sequencing TCRbeta in the periphery was to test whether ivuxolimab changed TCR sequence diversity and drove clonal T-cell expansion. The monotherapy dose-escalation portion (N ≈ 52 patients) of the phase I ivuxolimab trial is reported in the paper.

Overall results and qualifications from the work: In partial responders in the 0.1-3.0 mg/kg groups, normalized peripheral clonal expansion was found to be among the lowest, especially among CD8+ T cells. The antigen specificity of the peripheral T cells that underwent clonal expansion was not determined. On average, CD8+ T cells showed more expanded clones than CD4+ T cells after ivuxolimab. Low levels of normalized T-cell clonal expansion were also shown by some nonresponding patients. At doses of 0.1 to 3.0 mg/kg, clonal expansion of both CD4+ and CD8+ T cells in blood was seen between baseline and week 6.

As to this clone: Its antigen specificity is not known. No base quality information exists; no much larger clone differs at one position.

The trial excluded patients who had a history of autoimmune disease or who were on systemic immunosuppression. Peripheral blood for TCR sequencing was drawn from every dose cohort at baseline, at cycle 4 day 1 and at cycle 7 day 1. The samples were drawn from a first-in-human, open-label, multicenter phase I dose-escalation trial of ivuxolimab. Adults with locally advanced or metastatic head and neck squamous cell, hepatocellular, melanoma or renal cell carcinoma were enrolled in the trial. CD4+ and CD8+ T cells were sorted separately from peripheral blood before TCR sequencing. To sequence the TCRbeta CDR3 region, genomic DNA was isolated from the sorted cells. The immunoSEQ Assay was used to sequence the TCRbeta CDR3 regions. TCRdb obtained this table from immuneACCESS and retained in-frame rearrangements with V and J assigned. These tables miss some clones; where compared with another copy, unresolved V genes account for less than half of the shortfall, and the remainder is unexplained. Counted in this sample were approximately 70,000 clones; more than 75% of them appeared once. About 6.9% of the sample is in the top ten clones.

According to the germline V gene (reference sequence), CDR1 reads SGHNT and CDR2 reads YYREEE. V loses 2 bases, J loses 0 bases, and the germline ends lie 5 bases apart. The CDR3 runs 13 residues from the cysteine to the phenylalanine. CDR3 DNA is the only sequence kept; it has 39 bases, read in frame from the first base. The sequence links TRBV5-4 to TRBJ1-1; the D segment cannot be called with confidence. Sequenced material: CD4+ or CD8+ T cells sorted from blood, taken in a trial of the OX40 agonist ivuxolimab. This TCR derives from an adult with an advanced solid tumor such as melanoma, head and neck, liver or kidney cancer. The nucleotide sequence reads TGTGCCAGCAGCTTCCGGATGAACACTGAAGCTTTCTTT. Protein translation: CASSFRMNTEAFF.